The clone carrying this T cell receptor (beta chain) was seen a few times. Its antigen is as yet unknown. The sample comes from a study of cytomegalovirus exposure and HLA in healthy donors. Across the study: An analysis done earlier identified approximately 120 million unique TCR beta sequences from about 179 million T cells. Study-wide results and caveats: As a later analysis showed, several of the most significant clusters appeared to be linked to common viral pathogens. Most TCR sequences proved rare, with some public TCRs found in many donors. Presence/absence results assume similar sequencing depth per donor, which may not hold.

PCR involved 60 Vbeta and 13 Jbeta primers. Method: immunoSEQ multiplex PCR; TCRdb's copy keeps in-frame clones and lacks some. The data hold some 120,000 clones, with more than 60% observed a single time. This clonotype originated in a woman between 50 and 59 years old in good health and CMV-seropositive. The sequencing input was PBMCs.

As DNA, the CDR3 is TGTGCCAGCAGTTATTCCGGGACTAGCGGCTACGAGCAGTACTTC. This encodes CASSYSGTSGYEQYF. The chain is built from TRBV11-3 and TRBJ2-7; 11 positions agree with TRBD2. Losses at the gene ends were 6 bases for V and 3 bases for J; bases not matched to a gene: 7. CDR1 SGHNT and CDR2 YENEEA come from the germline V gene. The CDR3 runs 15 residues. Full variable domain (outside the CDR3, taken from reference TRBV11-3 and TRBJ2-7): EAGVVQSPRYKIIEKKQPVAFWCNPISGHNTLYWYLQNLGQGPELLIRYENEEAVDDSQLPKDRFSAERLKGVDSTLKIQPAELGDSAVYLCASSYSGTSGYEQYFGPGTRLTVT.